This TCR beta chain was observed in a study of T cell repertoires in cytomegalovirus infection. In the study overall: Epitope selection comprised recently identified HLA-C-restricted CMV epitopes and well-studied HLA-B-restricted CMV epitopes. CMV infection together with matching HLA type was indicated by public TCR beta signatures.

TCRdb reprocessed the reads with MiXCR, giving one entry per CDR3 protein. Of 700,000 to 900,000 distinct CDR3 sequences in the sample, about 29% were seen once. This clonotype has only a few counts. The target antigen is unknown. Germline V gene data show CDR1 as SNHLY and CDR2 as FYNNEI. This CDR3 has 12 amino acids. The germline V and J ends were trimmed by 11 bases and 9 bases, with 19 bases remaining between them. Study-level findings and limits: There were HLA-C-restricted CMV-specific TCR beta clonotypes dominating the ex vivo response.

The source is a human donor in good health (CMV status not recorded). Some clones in this sample may be carry-over from other donors' samples. The chain links TRBV2 to TRBJ1-2; D is ambiguous. The sample was cultured CD8+ T cells from PBMCs, taken from culture after CMV antigen stimulation. The CDR3 protein is CAVVAFGWRYTF. As DNA, the CDR3 is TGTGCCGTAGTAGCGTTTGGTTGGCGCTACACCTTC. Variable domain in full (rest from reference TRBV2 and TRBJ1-2): EPEVTQTPSHQVTQMGQEVILRCVPISNHLYFYWYRQILGQKVEFLVSFYNNEISEKSEIFDDQFSVERPDGSNFTLKIRSTKLEDSAMYFCAVVAFGWRYTFGSGTRLTVV.